This paragraph covers one T cell receptor (beta chain) sequence. V was clipped by 4 bases and J by 4 bases; unmatched bases: 3. Germline CDR1 reads MNHNY; CDR2 reads SVGAGI (reference sequence). CDR3 size: 13 residues. In the original analysis: It was from reference gene primer amplification that nucleated cell counts were estimated. Measured with immunoSEQ multiplex PCR; TCRdb has only the in-frame clones, and not every one. V and J calls and clone size follow that table, whereas D and trimming were derived from the DNA. Here the sample spans about 190,000 clones, less than 85% being singletons. These data originate in a study of blood T cell repertoires in COVID-19. As for the study in general: Samples of COVID-19 (acute and convalescent) were obtained from the United States, Italy and Spain.

This clonotype was obtained from a woman between 45 and 65 years old with acute or convalescent COVID-19. Sequenced: peripheral blood. V usage is TRBV6-6 and J usage is TRBJ1-1, with 7 bases matching TRBD1. The CDR3 spells CASSSSGGTEAFF. CDR3 nucleotides: TGTGCCAGCAGTTCATCAGGGGGCACTGAAGCTTTCTTT.